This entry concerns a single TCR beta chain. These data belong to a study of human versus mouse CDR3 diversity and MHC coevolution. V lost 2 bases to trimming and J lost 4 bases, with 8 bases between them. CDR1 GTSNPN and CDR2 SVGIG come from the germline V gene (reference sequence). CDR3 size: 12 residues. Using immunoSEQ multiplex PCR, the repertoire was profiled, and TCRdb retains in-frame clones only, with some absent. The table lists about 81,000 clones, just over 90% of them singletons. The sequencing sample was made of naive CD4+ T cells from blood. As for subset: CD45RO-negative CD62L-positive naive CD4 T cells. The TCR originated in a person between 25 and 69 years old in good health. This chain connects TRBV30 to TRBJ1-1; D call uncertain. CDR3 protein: CAWSWGGTEAFF. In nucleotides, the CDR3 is TGTGCCTGGAGTTGGGGAGGCACTGAAGCTTTCTTT. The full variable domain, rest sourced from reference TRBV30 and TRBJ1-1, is SQTIHQWPATLVQPVGSPLSLECTVEGTSNPNLYWYRQAAGRGLQLLFYSVGIGQISSEVPQNLSASRPQDRQFILSSKKLLLSDSGFYLCAWSWGGTEAFFGQGTRLTVV.